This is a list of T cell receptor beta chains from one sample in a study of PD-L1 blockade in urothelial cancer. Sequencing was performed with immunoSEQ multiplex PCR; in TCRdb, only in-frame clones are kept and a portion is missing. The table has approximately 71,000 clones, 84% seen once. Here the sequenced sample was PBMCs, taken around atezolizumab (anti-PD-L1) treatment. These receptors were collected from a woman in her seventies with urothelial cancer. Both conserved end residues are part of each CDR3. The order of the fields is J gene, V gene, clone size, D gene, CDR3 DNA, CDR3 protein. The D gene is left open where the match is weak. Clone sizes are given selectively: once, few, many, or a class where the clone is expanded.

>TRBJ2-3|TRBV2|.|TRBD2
TGTGCCAGCAGTGGACATTTAGGACTAGCGGGAGATGCCACAGATACGCAGTATTTT
CASSGHLGLAGDATDTQYF
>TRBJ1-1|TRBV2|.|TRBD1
TGTGCCAGCAGAGACAGGGGGGAGAACACTGAAGCTTTCTTT
CASRDRGENTEAFF
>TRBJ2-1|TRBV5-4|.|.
TGTGCCAGCACGCGGACAAACTCCTACAATGAGCAGTTCTTC
CASTRTNSYNEQFF
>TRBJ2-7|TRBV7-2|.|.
TGTGCCAGCAGCAATAACAGGATCTCCTACGAGCAGTACTTC
CASSNNRISYEQYF
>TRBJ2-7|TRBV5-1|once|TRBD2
TGCGCCAGCAGCTTGTCAGCGGGAATTCCTTCCTACGAGCAGTACTTC
CASSLSAGIPSYEQYF
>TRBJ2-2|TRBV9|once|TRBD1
TGTGCCAGCAGCGCCGGGACAGGGTTTGCCGGGGAGCTGTTTTTT
CASSAGTGFAGELFF
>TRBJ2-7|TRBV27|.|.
TGTGCCAGCAGTTTCGCTGAAGCGAACTACTACGAGCAGTACTTC
CASSFAEANYYEQYF
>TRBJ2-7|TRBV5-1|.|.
TGCGCCAGCAGCACCGGGGGCTACGAGCAGTACTTC
CASSTGGYEQYF
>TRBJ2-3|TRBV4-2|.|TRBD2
TGTGCCAGCAGCCGGACTAGCTCCACAGATACGCAGTATTTT
CASSRTSSTDTQYF
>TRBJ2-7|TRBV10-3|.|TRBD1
TGTGCCATCGGGACAGGGGTCACCTACGAGCAGTACTTC
CAIGTGVTYEQYF
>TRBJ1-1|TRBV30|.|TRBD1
TGTGCCTGGAGAAGACAGGGGAACACTGAAGCTTTCTTT
CAWRRQGNTEAFF
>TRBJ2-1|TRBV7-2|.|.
TGTGCCAGCAGCTTAGACAGGCCTAATGAGCAGTTCTTC
CASSLDRPNEQFF
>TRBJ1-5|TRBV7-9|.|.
TGTGCCAGCAGCTTACGAGGAGATGGCAATCAGCCCCAGCATTTT
CASSLRGDGNQPQHF
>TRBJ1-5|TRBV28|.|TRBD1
TGTGCCAGCAGTTGGCGTCAGGGGGCGTACGGCAATCAGCCCCAGCATTTT
CASSWRQGAYGNQPQHF
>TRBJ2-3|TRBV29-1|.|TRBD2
TGCAGCGTTGATACTAGCGGGAGCGATGGCACAGATACGCAGTATTTT
CSVDTSGSDGTDTQYF
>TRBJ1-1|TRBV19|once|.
TGTGCCAGTAGTATCCCCCGACAGTACACTGAAGCTTTCTTT
CASSIPRQYTEAFF